The clone carrying this TCR beta chain has ten or more counts. What it binds is not known. Regions amplified from RNA transcripts were the TCR beta CDR3 regions. During a first-round RT-PCR of the TCR CDR3, the HTBI primer set was used. MiXCR, run by TCRdb on the multiplex PCR reads, gives a single entry per CDR3 protein. The table records 550,000 to 800,000 distinct CDR3 sequences, around a sixth of them present only once. The CDR3 is 15 amino acids. V lost 2 bases and J lost 1, with 9 bases in between. The data derive from a study of T cells in Graves' hyperthyroidism and ophthalmopathy. Graves' hyperthyroidism was deemed stable given no ophthalmopathy progression within 18 months. Not enrolled were patients with uncontrolled infection, other autoimmune disease, pregnancy or lactation. Notes on the study in general: In simple terms, a model built on 13 V-J features told ophthalmopathy apart from stable hyperthyroidism.

The sequence derives from a man aged 50-60 years with Graves' hyperthyroidism. The sample taken for sequencing was blood. This rearrangement joins TRBV12-3 or TRBV12-4 to TRBJ2-4, with a tentative D call TRBD2 (6 bases). The CDR3 DNA reads TGTGCCAGCAGTTTACAGGAGGGGGCCAAAAACATTCAGTACTTC. Amino acid sequence: CASSLQEGAKNIQYF.